A selection of T cell receptor beta chains follows, all from one sample in a study of OX40 agonist ivuxolimab in advanced cancers. Only in-frame clones appear in the TCRdb table, and some are missing; sequencing was by immunoSEQ multiplex PCR. The sample shows some 83,000 clones, approximately 86% of them seen only once. This sample comprised CD4+ or CD8+ T cells sorted from blood, obtained in a trial of the OX40 agonist ivuxolimab. The receptors were sampled from an adult with an advanced solid tumor such as melanoma, head and neck, liver or kidney cancer. Both conserved end residues are part of each CDR3. The D gene is left open where the match is weak. Not all rows give a size; the values are once, few, many and, for expanded clones, a class.

V gene	D gene	clone size	J gene	CDR3 protein	CDR3 DNA
TRBV30	TRBD1	-	TRBJ1-2	CAWKSGQGNYGYTF	TGTGCCTGGAAGTCGGGACAGGGTAACTATGGCTACACCTTC
TRBV7-2	-	-	TRBJ2-2	CASSLARDSSPVGAGGELFF	TGTGCCAGCAGCTTAGCCAGGGACTCGTCCCCCGTCGGAGCTGGCGGGGAGCTGTTTTTT
TRBV25-1	TRBD2	-	TRBJ2-2	CASSESVWGGNTGELFF	TGTGCCAGCAGTGAATCCGTTTGGGGGGGGAACACCGGGGAGCTGTTTTTT
TRBV6-1	-	few	TRBJ2-6	CASEVGGGANVLTF	TGTGCCAGCGAGGTGGGGGGTGGGGCCAACGTCCTGACTTTC
TRBV18	TRBD2	-	TRBJ2-7	CASSPPQRGPYEQYF	TGTGCCAGCTCACCACCGCAGCGGGGGCCATACGAGCAGTACTTC
TRBV9	TRBD2	-	TRBJ2-5	CASSVGVVTSGEETQYF	TGTGCCAGCAGCGTAGGGGTTGTTACTAGCGGGGAAGAGACCCAGTACTTC
TRBV25-1	-	-	TRBJ2-2	CASKGTGRVVGELFF	TGTGCCAGCAAGGGGACGGGCAGGGTGGTCGGGGAGCTGTTTTTT
TRBV10-3	-	-	TRBJ2-1	CAIRPISGSSYNEQFF	TGTGCCATCAGACCAATTAGCGGCAGCTCCTACAATGAGCAGTTCTTC
TRBV7-2	-	-	TRBJ2-2	CASSLATAGELFF	TGTGCCAGCAGCTTAGCCACCGCCGGGGAGCTGTTTTTT
TRBV5-1	-	-	TRBJ2-5	CASGAGRETQYF	TGCGCCAGCGGGGCTGGCCGGGAGACCCAGTACTTC
TRBV5-1	-	-	TRBJ1-6	CASSSSSGYPNSPLHF	TGCGCCAGCAGCTCTTCCTCGGGGTACCCTAATTCACCCCTCCACTTT
TRBV7-9	TRBD1	-	TRBJ1-2	CASSSQTGGDGYTF	TGTGCCAGCAGCTCTCAGACAGGGGGTGATGGCTACACCTTC
TRBV6-6	-	once	TRBJ2-5	CASSRLQETQYF	TGTGCCAGCAGTCGACTGCAAGAGACCCAGTACTTC
TRBV4-2	-	-	TRBJ2-2	CASSPSGQGLRGELFF	TGTGCCAGCAGCCCATCCGGACAGGGACTAAGGGGGGAGCTGTTTTTT
TRBV5-4	-	-	TRBJ1-4	CASSSPEGGVTNEKLFF	TGTGCCAGCAGCTCCCCAGAGGGAGGGGTAACTAATGAAAAACTGTTTTTT
TRBV6-5	TRBD2	-	TRBJ2-7	CASSNGGGASYEQYF	TGTGCCAGCAGCAACGGGGGGGGCGCGAGTTACGAGCAGTACTTC